Following are 7 T cell receptor beta chains from one sample sequenced in a study of blood T cell repertoires in COVID-19. The assay was immunoSEQ multiplex PCR, and TCRdb's table has in-frame clones only and misses some. The data contain 200,000 to 250,000 clones, over 75% of them seen just once; the ten biggest clones take up about 2.5%. Sequenced: peripheral blood. Receptors were obtained from a woman between 65 and 79 years old with COVID-19, enrolled during active disease.

This clone was seen a single time. The rearrangement links TRBV19 to TRBJ2-3; a possible D gene is TRBD1 (5 bases). V lost 7 bases and J lost 3, with 17 bases in between. There are 15 residues in the CDR3. Germline-derived CDR1 and CDR2 are LNHDA and SQIVND (reference sequence). CDR3 DNA: TGTGCCAGTAACCGTGTGTTGGGGCTGACAGATACGCAGTATTTT. Protein: CASNRVLGLTDTQYF.

The genes are TRBV6-2 or TRBV6-3 and TRBJ1-5; 8 bases match TRBD1. Per germline, CDR1 MNHEY and CDR2 SVGEGT. This CDR3 spans 14 amino acids. J was trimmed by 7 bases and V by 5 bases; bases with no gene match: 7. The CDR3 bases are TGTGCCAGCAGTAGGACAGGGCTGGGGCAGCCCCAGCATTTT. Protein product: CASSRTGLGQPQHF.

The J gene is TRBJ1-2, the V gene TRBV9; a possible D gene is TRBD1 (6 bases). CDR1 and CDR2 from the germline V gene are SGDLS and YYNGEE. Trimming took 4 bases from V and 0 from J, leaving 13 bases between them. CDR3 length equals 15 residues. As DNA, the CDR3 is TGTGCCAGCAGCCCCCAAGGACAGACTAACTATGGCTACACCTTC. Translating gives CASSPQGQTNYGYTF.

The chain employs TRBV19 and TRBJ2-1; D unresolved. This CDR3 has 15 amino acids. Per the germline V gene, CDR1 is LNHDA and CDR2 is SQIVND (reference sequence). Trimming took off 0 bases at V and 2 bases at J, with 8 bases between the two ends. The CDR3 is CASSIEPQAYNEQFF. As DNA, the CDR3 is TGTGCCAGTAGTATAGAACCCCAGGCCTACAATGAGCAGTTCTTC.

The V call is TRBV3-1 (or the pseudogene TRBV3-2), the J call TRBJ2-7, with D perhaps TRBD1 (6 bases). V was shortened by 0 bases and J by 0 bases, with 12 bases between the two germline ends. CDR3 length: 16 amino acids. The germline V gene has CDR1 LGHDT and CDR2 YNNKEL (reference sequence). DNA of the CDR3: TGTGCCAGCAGCCAAGAACTCGGACAGCCCTCCTACGAGCAGTACTTC. Protein product: CASSQELGQPSYEQYF.

The chain couples TRBV20-1 to TRBJ2-7; D is uncertain. Trimming removed 1 base at V and 7 bases at J, with 8 bases between. The CDR3 consists of 11 residues. Germline values: CDR1 DFQATT, CDR2 SNEGSKA (reference sequence). The DNA for the CDR3 is TGCAGTGCTAGAGTACTACTGGAGCAGTACTTC. This sequence encodes CSARVLLEQYF.

The CDR3 DNA reads as TGTGCCAGCAGCCCCCTTACAGGGGACATCTATGGCTACACCTTC. This codes for CASSPLTGDIYGYTF. The chain employs TRBV3-1 (or the pseudogene TRBV3-2) and TRBJ1-2; 7 positions agree with TRBD1. Trimming at V came to 4 bases and at J to 4 bases, leaving 9 bases not matched to a gene. This CDR3 spans 15 amino acids. CDR1 and CDR2 from the germline V gene are LGHDT and YNNKEL (reference sequence).